The text below deals with one TCR beta chain. The sample originates from a study of blood T cell repertoires in COVID-19. The data were produced by immunoSEQ multiplex PCR, yet TCRdb's version contains in-frame clones alone and is incomplete. Of hundreds of thousands of clones in the sample, 70% to 90% were seen once. The Seattle site enrolled patients during active infection and followed them longitudinally. The germline V gene has CDR1 KGHSH and CDR2 LQKENI. CDR3 size: 16 residues. After removal of 6 bases from V and 0 bases from J, the junction contained 6 bases not matched to a gene. Sequenced: peripheral blood. The V and J genes are TRBV18 and TRBJ1-5; TRBD1 matches 9 bases. The source of this sequence is a woman in her 70s with COVID-19, enrolled during active disease. The CDR3 DNA reads as TGTGCCAGCTCGAACACAGGGGGCGGTAGCAATCAGCCCCAGCATTTT. Protein product: CASSNTGGGSNQPQHF.